This TCR beta chain was sequenced for a study of cytomegalovirus exposure and HLA in healthy donors. Study information: A later analysis reported the same platform for the roughly 110 validation repertoires and the roughly 650 first-cohort repertoires.

Profiled with immunoSEQ multiplex PCR; TCRdb holds only in-frame clones, not every one. The table shows about 110,000 clones, with around nine tenths occurring only once. V was trimmed by 5 bases and J by 2 bases, leaving 12 bases between them. This CDR3 comprises 14 residues. Germline V gene lookup returns CDR1 MNHEY and CDR2 SMNVEV (reference sequence). This receptor was obtained from a woman aged 18 to 35 in good health and CMV-seronegative. V is TRBV27 and J is TRBJ2-5; TRBD2 is a possible D gene (6 bases). Sequenced input: PBMCs. The chain's CDR3 is CASSPRRGQETQYF. The CDR3 region has the DNA TGTGCCAGCAGTCCTCGACGGGGGCAAGAGACCCAGTACTTC.